Below are 17 T cell receptor beta chains sequenced from a single sample in a study of blood T cell repertoires in COVID-19. Repertoires were generated with immunoSEQ multiplex PCR, while TCRdb's copy carries only in-frame clones and drops some. The data show about 200,000 clones, with about 85% seen just once and 4.5% to 5% held by the top ten. The source material was peripheral blood. The source is a woman at least 80 years old with acute or convalescent COVID-19.

This chain uses TRBV5-6 with TRBJ1-2; TRBD1 agrees at 9 bases. The length of the CDR3 is 13 residues. Germline-derived CDR1 and CDR2 are SGHDT and YYEEEE. The junction had 5 bases not matched to a gene; V was cut back by 5 bases and J by 6 bases. The CDR3 here is CASSETGGNGYTF. The DNA for the CDR3 is TGTGCCAGCAGTGAGACAGGGGGTAATGGCTACACCTTC.

This chain connects TRBV3-1 (or the pseudogene TRBV3-2) to TRBJ2-7; D unresolved. V was shortened by 1 base and J by 3 bases, with 10 bases between the two germline ends. CDR3 length: 14 amino acids. The germline CDR1 and CDR2 sequences are LGHDT and YNNKEL (reference sequence). The CDR3 DNA sequence: TGTGCCAGCAGCCAAGGAGAGGCCCTCTACGAGCAGTACTTC. Protein: CASSQGEALYEQYF.

DNA for the CDR3: TGTGCCAGTAGTATAGTAGTGATACCAGGGGCAGATACGCAGTATTTT. Encoded protein: CASSIVVIPGADTQYF. The chain uses TRBV19 and TRBJ2-3; possibly TRBD1 for D (6 bases). Trimming pared 1 base from V and 4 bases from J, leaving 15 bases between. The CDR3 runs 16 residues. Germline loops: CDR1 LNHDA, CDR2 SQIVND (reference sequence).

The gene calls are TRBV4-1 and TRBJ2-3, with 8 bases lining up with TRBD2. Germline CDR1 and CDR2: MGHRA and YSYEKL. The CDR3 sequence is 16 residues long. J was trimmed by 6 bases and V by 6 bases; bases with no gene match: 14. The CDR3 DNA sequence: TGCGCCAGCAGACTCTCGGGAGGGCGTAATTCGGATACGCAGTATTTT. It codes for CASRLSGGRNSDTQYF.

This clone occurred a few times. This rearrangement joins TRBV19 to TRBJ1-2; D is possibly TRBD1 (5 bases). The ends were cut back, 5 bases at V and 2 bases at J, with 9 bases in the middle. The CDR3 extends over 13 amino acids. The germline V gene has CDR1 LNHDA and CDR2 SQIVND (reference sequence). CDR3 sequence reads: CASSQRQNYGYTF. For the CDR3, the DNA is TGTGCCAGTAGTCAGCGACAGAACTATGGCTACACCTTC.

This chain connects TRBV2 to TRBJ1-5; 9 bases agree with TRBD1. The germline CDR1 and CDR2 sequences are SNHLY and FYNNEI. CDR3 size: 15 residues. The ends lost 5 bases at V and 4 bases at J; junction bases unmatched: 6. The CDR3 DNA follows: TGTGCCAGCAGTCCCACAGGGGGCAGGAATCAGCCCCAGCATTTT. Translation gives CASSPTGGRNQPQHF.

The V gene is TRBV4-2, the J gene TRBJ1-4; unclear D gene. Germline V gene lookup returns CDR1 LGHNA and CDR2 YNFKEQ. The CDR3 runs 15 residues. V shed 4 bases and J shed 6 bases, with 15 bases lying between them. The CDR3: CASSPGRNRDEKLFF. In nucleotides, the CDR3 is TGTGCCAGCAGCCCTGGGCGAAACAGAGATGAAAAACTGTTTTTT.

V gene TRBV19 combines with J gene TRBJ1-2, with 9 bases lining up with TRBD1. Per germline, CDR1 LNHDA and CDR2 SQIVND (reference sequence). J gave up 12 bases and V 11 bases, and 13 bases lay outside the gene matches. The CDR3 has 12 amino acids. CDR3 sequence: CASESGTGWNTF. The CDR3 bases are TGTGCCTCAGAAAGCGGGACAGGGTGGAACACCTTC.

The rearrangement joins TRBV28 to TRBJ2-1; D is perhaps TRBD2 (6 bases). The V end was cut by 8 bases, the J end by 2 bases, with 13 bases between. Germline lookup yields CDR1 MDHEN and CDR2 SYDVKM. The CDR3 extends over 14 amino acids. CDR3 coding DNA: TGTGCCAGCCTCACGGGGGTAACCTACAATGAGCAGTTCTTC. Its protein product is CASLTGVTYNEQFF.

This clone was picked up a small number of times. The chain has TRBV2 and TRBJ1-6; 7 bases map to TRBD1. Germline CDR1 is SNHLY and CDR2 is FYNNEI. There are 17 residues in the CDR3. V was clipped by 4 bases and J by 0 bases; unmatched bases: 6. CDR3 sequence (DNA): TGTGCCAGCAGTGGTCAGGGGGTTAGCTCCTATAATTCACCCCTCCACTTT. Amino acids: CASSGQGVSSYNSPLHF.

The rearrangement uses TRBV7-6 and TRBJ2-7; 10 bases are shared with TRBD1. Germline V lookup: CDR1 SGHVS, CDR2 FNYEAQ. The CDR3 runs 15 residues. With 4 bases clipped from V and 4 bases from J, the junction kept 7 bases outside the gene matches. This CDR3 reads CASSSTGTGEYEQYF. The CDR3 region has the DNA TGTGCCAGCAGCTCAACTGGGACAGGGGAATACGAGCAGTACTTC.

V and J are TRBV7-9 and TRBJ1-1; TRBD1 aligns across 11 bases. Germline-derived CDR1 and CDR2 are SEHNR and FQNEAQ (reference sequence). The V segment lost 4 bases and the J segment 3 bases; nucleotides outside the gene matches: 10. This CDR3 has 17 residues. As DNA, the CDR3 is TGTGCCAGCAGCTCGTCCGGGACAGGGGGGCTTTACACTGAAGCTTTCTTT. Encoded protein: CASSSSGTGGLYTEAFF.

The chain has TRBV2 and TRBJ1-1; tentative D call: TRBD1 (5 bases). Trimming stripped 6 bases from V and 2 bases from J, with 10 bases between. Germline V lookup: CDR1 SNHLY, CDR2 FYNNEI. The CDR3 consists of 13 residues. The CDR3 DNA reads TGTGCCAGCAGACGACAGACCAACACTGAAGCTTTCTTT. This sequence encodes CASRRQTNTEAFF.

This clone has only a few counts. V gene TRBV2 combines with J gene TRBJ2-6; the D is unclear. The CDR3 totals 13 residues. Germline V gene lookup returns CDR1 SNHLY and CDR2 FYNNEI. Trimming took off 7 bases at V and 1 base at J, with 5 bases between the two ends. CDR3 region: CASTVSGANVLTF. The CDR3 DNA sequence: TGTGCCAGCACCGTATCTGGGGCCAACGTCCTGACTTTC.

The V gene is TRBV9, the J gene TRBJ1-6, with D unresolved. The germline V gene has CDR1 SGDLS and CDR2 YYNGEE. The germline V and J ends were trimmed by 0 bases and 7 bases, with 14 bases remaining between them. CDR3 size: 16 residues. The CDR3 DNA is TGTGCCAGCAGCGTAGGGCCGGTTTCGGGGAATTCACCCCTCCACTTT. Translated: CASSVGPVSGNSPLHF.

This clone was picked up a small number of times. The chain uses TRBV10-3 and TRBJ1-1; 7 nucleotides align to TRBD1. CDR3 length equals 17 residues. CDR1 is ENHRY and CDR2 is SYGVKD in the germline V gene. V shed 7 bases and J 4 bases; nucleotides not matched to a gene: 18. In DNA form, the CDR3 reads TGTGCCATCAACCAAGAATTCGTGGGACAGAGGGGCACTGAAGCTTTCTTT. Protein product: CAINQEFVGQRGTEAFF.

The rearrangement links TRBV10-3 to TRBJ1-2; D is undetermined. The CDR3 has 12 residues. V dropped 9 bases and J dropped 0 bases, with 8 bases sitting between them. CDR1 is ENHRY, CDR2 SYGVKD, per germline. The CDR3 DNA reads TGTGCCATTAATGTAGCTAACTATGGCTACACCTTC. Its translation: CAINVANYGYTF.